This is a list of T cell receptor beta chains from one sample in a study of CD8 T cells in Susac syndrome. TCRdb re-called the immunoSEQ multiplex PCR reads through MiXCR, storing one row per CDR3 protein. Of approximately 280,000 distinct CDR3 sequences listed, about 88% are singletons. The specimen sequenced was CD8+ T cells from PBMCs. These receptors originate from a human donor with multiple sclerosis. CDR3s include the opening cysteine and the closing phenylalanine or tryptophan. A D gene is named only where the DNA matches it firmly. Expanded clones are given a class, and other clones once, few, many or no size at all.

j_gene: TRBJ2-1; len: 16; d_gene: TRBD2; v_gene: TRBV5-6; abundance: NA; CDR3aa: CASSFALAGGYNEQFF; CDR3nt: TGTGCCAGCAGCTTCGCCCTAGCGGGGGGATACAATGAGCAGTTCTTC
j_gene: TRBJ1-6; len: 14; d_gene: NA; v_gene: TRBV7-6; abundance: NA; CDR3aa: CASSPLGLNSPLHF; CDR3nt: TGTGCCAGCAGCCCACTGGGACTGAATTCACCCCTCCACTTT
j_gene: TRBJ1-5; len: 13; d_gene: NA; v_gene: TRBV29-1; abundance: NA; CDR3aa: CSVEDGGRQPQHF; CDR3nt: TGCAGCGTTGAAGACGGCGGGCGTCAGCCCCAGCATTTT
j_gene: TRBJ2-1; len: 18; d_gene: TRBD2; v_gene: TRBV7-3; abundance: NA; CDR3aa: CASSSNLAGTSGTDEQFF; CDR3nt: TGTGCCAGCAGCTCCAACCTGGCGGGGACTAGCGGGACTGATGAGCAGTTCTTC
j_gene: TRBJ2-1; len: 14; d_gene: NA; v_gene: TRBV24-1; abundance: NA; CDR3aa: CATSDREVVNEQFF; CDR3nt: TGTGCCACCAGTGATAGGGAGGTCGTCAATGAGCAGTTCTTC
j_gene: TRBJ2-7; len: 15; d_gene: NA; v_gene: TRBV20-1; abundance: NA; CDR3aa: CSVQAWELGSYEQYF; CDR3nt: TGCAGTGTCCAGGCTTGGGAGTTGGGTTCCTACGAGCAGTACTTC
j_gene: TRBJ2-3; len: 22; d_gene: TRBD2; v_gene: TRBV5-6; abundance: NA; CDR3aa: CASSLHLNGTSGIYASTDTQYF; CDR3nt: TGTGCCAGCAGCTTACATTTAAATGGGACTAGCGGGATTTACGCTAGCACAGATACGCAGTATTTT
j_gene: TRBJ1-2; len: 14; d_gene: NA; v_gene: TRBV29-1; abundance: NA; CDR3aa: CSVEPPDRTLGYTF; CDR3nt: TGCAGCGTTGAACCCCCAGACAGAACTCTTGGCTACACCTTC
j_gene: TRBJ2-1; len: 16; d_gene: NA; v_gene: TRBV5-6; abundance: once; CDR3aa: CASSSRYSGAHNEQFF; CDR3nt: TGTGCCAGCAGCTCCAGATATAGCGGAGCCCACAATGAGCAGTTCTTC
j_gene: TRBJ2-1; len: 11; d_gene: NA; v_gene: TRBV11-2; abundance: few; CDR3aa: CASSLGVEQFF; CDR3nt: TGTGCCAGCAGCTTAGGGGTGGAGCAGTTCTTC
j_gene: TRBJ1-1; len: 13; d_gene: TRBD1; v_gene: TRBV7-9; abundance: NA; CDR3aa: CASSPTGPTEAFF; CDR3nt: TGTGCCAGCAGCCCGACAGGGCCCACTGAAGCTTTCTTT
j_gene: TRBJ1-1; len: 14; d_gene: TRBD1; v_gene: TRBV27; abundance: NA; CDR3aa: CASSPGQRNTEAFF; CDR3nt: TGTGCCAGCAGCCCGGGACAGCGGAACACTGAAGCTTTCTTT
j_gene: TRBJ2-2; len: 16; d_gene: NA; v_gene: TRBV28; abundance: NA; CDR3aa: CASSLMLGGGSGELFF; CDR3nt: TGTGCCAGCAGTCTCATGCTGGGGGGAGGTTCCGGGGAGCTGTTTTTT
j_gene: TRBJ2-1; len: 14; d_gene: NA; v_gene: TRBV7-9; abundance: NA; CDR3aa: CVSSWQGLYNEQFF; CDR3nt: TGTGTCAGCAGCTGGCAGGGACTCTACAATGAGCAGTTCTTC
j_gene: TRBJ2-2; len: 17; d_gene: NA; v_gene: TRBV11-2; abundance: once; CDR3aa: CASSLDLRSSIAGELFF; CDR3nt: TGTGCCAGCAGCTTAGATCTTAGGTCCAGCATCGCCGGGGAGCTGTTTTTT
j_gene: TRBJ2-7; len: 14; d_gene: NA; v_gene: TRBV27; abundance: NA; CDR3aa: CASSGVQRGYEQYF; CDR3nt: TGTGCCAGCAGCGGAGTGCAGAGGGGCTACGAGCAGTACTTC
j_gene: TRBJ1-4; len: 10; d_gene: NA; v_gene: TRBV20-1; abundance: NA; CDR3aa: CSASGGKLFF; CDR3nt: TGCAGTGCTAGTGGAGGGAAACTGTTTTTT
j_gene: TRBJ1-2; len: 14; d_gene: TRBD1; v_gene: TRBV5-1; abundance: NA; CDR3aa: CASSGTQGVDGYTF; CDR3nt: TGCGCCAGCAGCGGAACACAGGGGGTAGATGGCTACACCTTC
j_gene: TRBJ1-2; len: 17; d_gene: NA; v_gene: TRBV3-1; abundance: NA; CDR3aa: CASSLTPGEGPSYGYTF; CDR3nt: TGTGCCAGCAGCCTAACCCCGGGAGAGGGGCCGAGCTATGGCTACACCTTC
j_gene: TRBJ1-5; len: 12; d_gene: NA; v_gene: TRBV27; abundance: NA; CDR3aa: CASSLLGQPQHF; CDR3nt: TGTGCCAGCAGTTTATTGGGTCAGCCCCAGCATTTT